This TCR beta chain was sequenced for a study of blood T cells in healthy people across ages. Study-wide results and caveats: Roughly linearly, TCR beta diversity per million T cells fell as age increased. TCR beta diversity correlated strongly with naive T cell percentage. Relative to aged donors, long-lived donors carried more naive CD4+ cells and displayed higher diversity.

This clonotype occurred many times. Antigen specificity is unknown. Researchers isolated at least 6.5 million PBMCs per sample. The ends were cut back, 6 bases at V and 4 bases at J, with 10 bases in the middle. Germline assignment: CDR1 MNHEY and CDR2 SVGEGT. This CDR3 contains 12 residues. PCR was performed a second time for roughly 6 to 12 cycles using a sample-barcoded 5' primer and a J-beta primer mix. TCRdb processed the 5' RACE reads anew with MiXCR; each CDR3 protein has one entry. This table has hundreds of thousands of distinct CDR3 sequences, around 43% appearing once. This clonotype was obtained from a man older than 75 in good health. Specimen: blood. The chain recombines TRBV6-2 or TRBV6-3 with TRBJ2-7, with D uncertain. As DNA, the CDR3 is TGTGCCAGCAGCGCGCCGCAGTACGAGCAGTACTTC. It is translated as CASSAPQYEQYF.